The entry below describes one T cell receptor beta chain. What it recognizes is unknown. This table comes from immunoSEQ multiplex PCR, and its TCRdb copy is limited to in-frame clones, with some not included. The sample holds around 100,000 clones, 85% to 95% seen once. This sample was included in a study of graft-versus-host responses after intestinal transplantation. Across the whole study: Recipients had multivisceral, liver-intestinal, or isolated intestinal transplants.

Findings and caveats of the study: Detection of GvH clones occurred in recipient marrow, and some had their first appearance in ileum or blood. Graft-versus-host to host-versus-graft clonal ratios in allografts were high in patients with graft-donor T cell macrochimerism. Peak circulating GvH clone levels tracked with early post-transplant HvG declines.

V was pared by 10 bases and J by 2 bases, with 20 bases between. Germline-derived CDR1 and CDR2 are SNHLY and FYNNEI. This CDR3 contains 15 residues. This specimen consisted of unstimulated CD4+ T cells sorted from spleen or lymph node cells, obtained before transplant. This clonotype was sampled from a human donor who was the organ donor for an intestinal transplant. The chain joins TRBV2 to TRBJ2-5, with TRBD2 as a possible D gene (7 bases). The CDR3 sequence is CATAFGGGGQETQYF. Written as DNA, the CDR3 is TGTGCCACCGCCTTTGGCGGGGGCGGGCAAGAGACCCAGTACTTC. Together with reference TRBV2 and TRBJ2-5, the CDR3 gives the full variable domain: EPEVTQTPSHQVTQMGQEVILRCVPISNHLYFYWYRQILGQKVEFLVSFYNNEISEKSEIFDDQFSVERPDGSNFTLKIRSTKLEDSAMYFCATAFGGGGQETQYFGPGTRLLVL.